The rows below give T cell receptor beta chains drawn from one sample of a study of blood T cell repertoires in COVID-19. Sequencing used immunoSEQ multiplex PCR; TCRdb keeps in-frame clones, though not all of them. The data hold 70,000 or so clones, with under 85% observed a single time. The sample was peripheral blood. The receptors derive from a man aged 55-75 years with COVID-19, enrolled during active disease. Both conserved end residues are part of each CDR3. D genes are given only for firm matches. For some rows the clone size is stated as once, few or many, or as a class when expanded; others skip it.

>medium-sized|TRBD1|TRBV10-3|TRBJ1-5
CAISEAGTGNNQPQHF
TGTGCCATCAGTGAGGCCGGGACAGGGAACAATCAGCCCCAGCATTTT
>.|.|TRBV19|TRBJ2-5
CASSMALQETQYF
TGTGCCAGTAGTATGGCCTTACAAGAGACCCAGTACTTC
>.|.|TRBV5-1|TRBJ1-6
CASSLEDSRNYNSPLHF
TGCGCCAGCAGCTTGGAGGACTCAAGGAACTATAATTCACCCCTCCACTTT
>.|.|TRBV19|TRBJ1-5
CASKFGSSNQPQHF
TGTGCCAGCAAATTTGGGAGTAGCAATCAGCCCCAGCATTTT
>.|TRBD1|TRBV18|TRBJ2-3
CASSPAGGKDTQYF
TGTGCCAGCTCACCGGCAGGGGGTAAAGATACGCAGTATTTT
>.|TRBD1|TRBV7-6|TRBJ1-1
CASSGVQGLGTEAFF
TGTGCCAGCAGCGGCGTACAGGGGCTAGGCACTGAAGCTTTCTTT
>few|TRBD2|TRBV2|TRBJ2-5
CASSDPSGGAGETQYF
TGTGCCAGCAGTGATCCCAGCGGGGGGGCCGGAGAGACCCAGTACTTC
>.|.|TRBV19|TRBJ2-7
CASSPANRVREQYF
TGTGCCAGTAGTCCCGCGAACAGGGTACGCGAGCAGTACTTC
>few|TRBD2|TRBV2|TRBJ2-1
CASSDTGEGEQFF
TGTGCCAGCAGTGACACGGGGGAGGGTGAGCAGTTCTTC
>.|TRBD1|TRBV28|TRBJ2-7
CASNTQGADYEQYF
TGTGCCAGCAATACTCAGGGGGCAGACTACGAGCAGTACTTC
>.|TRBD2|TRBV4-1|TRBJ2-1
CASSQGTSGTGEQFF
TGCGCCAGCAGCCAGGGGACTAGCGGGACGGGTGAGCAGTTCTTC
>.|.|TRBV30|TRBJ2-1
CAWSVRGSSYNEQFF
TGTGCCTGGAGTGTACGGGGGAGCTCCTACAATGAGCAGTTCTTC
>.|.|TRBV19|TRBJ1-4
CASRPEFATNEKLFF
TGTGCCAGTAGACCTGAGTTTGCAACTAATGAAAAACTGTTTTTT
>.|TRBD1|TRBV18|TRBJ1-3
CASSPDRETGNTIYF
TGTGCCAGCTCACCAGACAGGGAAACCGGAAACACCATATATTTT
>.|.|TRBV6-5|TRBJ1-2
CASRGQTGKYGYTF
TGTGCCAGCAGGGGACAAACAGGAAAATATGGCTACACCTTC
>.|TRBD2|TRBV19|TRBJ2-7
CASSRGSGGLEQYF
TGTGCCAGTAGTAGGGGTAGCGGGGGGCTCGAGCAGTACTTC
>once|TRBD1|TRBV5-4|TRBJ2-5
CASSPGGEQETQYF
TGTGCCAGCAGCCCAGGGGGCGAACAAGAGACCCAGTACTTC
>.|.|TRBV11-1|TRBJ2-3
CASSLGAGARVDTQYF
TGTGCCAGCAGCTTAGGGGCGGGGGCCAGGGTAGATACGCAGTATTTT
>.|TRBD2|TRBV13|TRBJ2-5
CASSSSFSGQETQYF
TGTGCCAGCAGCTCTTCATTTAGCGGGCAAGAGACCCAGTACTTC
>.|TRBD1|TRBV18|TRBJ2-7
CASSSGTGGDEQYF
TGTGCCAGCTCATCCGGGACAGGGGGCGACGAGCAGTACTTC
>.|.|TRBV19|TRBJ1-5
CASSLAVAGGNQPQHF
TGTGCCAGTAGTCTAGCCGTAGCGGGGGGGAATCAGCCCCAGCATTTT
>.|.|TRBV30|TRBJ2-7
CAWSGGVSGGEQYF
TGTGCCTGGAGTGGGGGGGTCTCCGGCGGCGAGCAGTACTTC
>few|TRBD2|TRBV2|TRBJ2-3
CASVKGVGGTDTQYF
TGTGCCAGCGTTAAGGGTGTGGGGGGGACAGATACGCAGTATTTT
>.|TRBD1|TRBV6-8|TRBJ1-2
CASRDRHGYTF
TGTGCCAGCCGGGACAGACACGGCTACACCTTC
>.|.|TRBV4-2|TRBJ2-6
CASSQEPGVGANVLTF
TGTGCCAGCAGCCAAGAACCAGGGGTCGGGGCCAACGTCCTGACTTTC
>.|TRBD2|TRBV3-1/TRBV3-2|TRBJ2-5
CASSQLFGVAGGGETQYF
TGTGCCAGCAGCCAACTGTTCGGGGTAGCGGGAGGAGGGGAGACCCAGTACTTC
>.|.|TRBV11-3|TRBJ1-1
CASSLGGAVNTEAFF
TGTGCCAGCAGCTTAGGGGGCGCAGTCAACACTGAAGCTTTCTTT
>.|TRBD2|TRBV9|TRBJ2-7
CASSVAPLGLASYEQYF
TGTGCCAGCAGCGTAGCTCCTTTAGGACTAGCCTCCTACGAGCAGTACTTC
>.|.|TRBV28|TRBJ1-6
CASSLARAPLHF
TGTGCCAGCAGTTTGGCCCGGGCACCCCTCCACTTT
>few|TRBD2|TRBV5-1|TRBJ2-1
CASSPYSGGGLNEQFF
TGCGCCAGCAGCCCCTATAGCGGGGGCGGCCTCAATGAGCAGTTCTTC
>once|TRBD1|TRBV7-9|TRBJ1-4
CAGLLRDSDEKLFF
TGTGCCGGGTTACTCCGGGACAGTGATGAAAAACTGTTTTTT
>.|TRBD2|TRBV24-1|TRBJ2-3
CATSSQRGTDTQYF
TGTGCCACCAGTTCCCAGCGGGGTACAGATACGCAGTATTTT
>.|TRBD1|TRBV3-1/TRBV3-2|TRBJ2-5
CASSQGTGAKETQYF
TGTGCCAGCAGCCAAGGGACAGGGGCTAAAGAGACCCAGTACTTC
>.|TRBD1|TRBV11-3|TRBJ1-6
CASSFRGGNSPLHF
TGTGCCAGCAGCTTCAGAGGGGGCAATTCACCCCTCCACTTT
>.|TRBD2|TRBV2|TRBJ2-1
CASRSSRAGGSNEQFF
TGTGCCAGCAGGAGCAGTAGGGCGGGAGGGTCCAATGAGCAGTTCTTC
>.|.|TRBV5-1|TRBJ1-6
CASSFVVNSPLHF
TGCGCCAGCAGCTTTGTCGTGAATTCACCCCTCCACTTT
>.|.|TRBV15|TRBJ2-3
CATSSGGTGWTSGDTDTQYF
TGTGCCACCAGCAGTGGGGGGACAGGGTGGACTAGCGGAGACACAGATACGCAGTATTTT
>once|TRBD1|TRBV5-1|TRBJ2-2
CASSADRTNTGELFF
TGCGCCAGCAGCGCGGACAGGACCAACACCGGGGAGCTGTTTTTT
>.|TRBD1|TRBV10-1|TRBJ2-7
CASSPGTGVDEQYF
TGCGCCAGCAGTCCAGGGACAGGGGTGGACGAGCAGTACTTC
>.|.|TRBV11-1|TRBJ2-1
CASSPPGVDKTEQFF
TGTGCCAGCAGCCCCCCGGGGGTGGATAAGACTGAGCAGTTCTTC
>.|TRBD1|TRBV19|TRBJ1-2
CASSSTGGPEGYTF
TGTGCCAGTAGTTCGACAGGGGGCCCGGAAGGCTACACCTTC
>.|TRBD1|TRBV5-1|TRBJ2-5
CASSSGTGPGTQYF
TGCGCCAGCAGCTCCGGGACAGGTCCGGGGACCCAGTACTTC
>.|.|TRBV10-2|TRBJ2-1
CASSKSSSYNEQFF
TGCGCCAGCAGCAAGTCTAGCTCCTACAATGAGCAGTTCTTC
>.|TRBD2|TRBV15|TRBJ2-5
CATSRATGGRTQETQYF
TGTGCCACCAGCAGAGCCACGGGGGGACGAACACAAGAGACCCAGTACTTC
>.|TRBD1|TRBV11-3|TRBJ2-5
CASRQGLETQYF
TGTGCCAGCCGACAGGGCTTGGAGACCCAGTACTTC
>many|TRBD1|TRBV10-2|TRBJ1-2
CASYNPGQGDGYTF
TGCGCCAGCTATAACCCGGGACAGGGGGATGGCTACACCTTC
>.|TRBD2|TRBV15|TRBJ2-2
CATSRDYGGANTGELFF
TGTGCCACCAGCAGAGATTATGGGGGGGCGAACACCGGGGAGCTGTTTTTT
>.|TRBD2|TRBV28|TRBJ2-3
CASSLYGGGARTDTQYF
TGTGCCAGCAGTTTATACGGCGGGGGGGCGAGAACAGATACGCAGTATTTT
>once|TRBD1|TRBV2|TRBJ1-6
CASRTGANSPLHF
TGTGCCAGCAGGACAGGGGCGAATTCACCCCTCCACTTT
>.|.|TRBV5-1|TRBJ2-1
CASSQTGHEQFF
TGCGCCAGCAGCCAGACAGGACATGAGCAGTTCTTC
>few|.|TRBV21-1|TRBJ2-2
CASKRSQTTGELFF
TGTGCCAGCAAGAGGAGCCAGACTACCGGGGAGCTGTTTTTT
>.|.|TRBV11-2|TRBJ1-4
CASSLGGGLTNEKLFF
TGTGCCAGCAGCTTAGGAGGGGGATTGACTAATGAAAAACTGTTTTTT
>.|.|TRBV30|TRBJ2-7
CAWSETAILNSYEQYF
TGTGCCTGGAGTGAAACAGCAATTCTGAACTCCTACGAGCAGTACTTC
>.|.|TRBV14|TRBJ2-7
CASSRGGYEQYF
TGTGCCAGCAGCAGAGGGGGCTACGAGCAGTACTTC
>.|.|TRBV20-1|TRBJ2-3
CSAPSWGAQYF
TGCAGTGCTCCATCGTGGGGCGCGCAGTATTTT